This entry features one TCR beta chain sequence. This sample was taken from a study of technical replicates of blood from a few donors. Libraries were prepared by immunoSEQ multiplex PCR; TCRdb keeps only in-frame clonotypes and omits some of them. The sample has about 70,000 clones; less than 99% are singletons. This CDR3 region has 15 residues. J was trimmed by 6 bases and V by 2 bases; bases with no gene match: 9. The germline CDR1 and CDR2 sequences are SNHLY and FYNNEI. The chain uses TRBV2 and TRBJ2-7; 8 nucleotides agree with TRBD1. Material for sequencing was T cells isolated from PBMCs. The receptor's source is a human donor in good health. The CDR3 here is CASSESGTGPLEQYF. The CDR3 nucleotides are TGTGCCAGCAGTGAATCCGGGACAGGCCCCCTCGAGCAGTACTTC.